This TCR beta chain was obtained from a study of vaccination and CD4 T cells after COVID-19 (dated by TCRdb to the early 2020s). Background on the whole study: Convalescent patients had a positive SARS-CoV-2 result on nasal swab PCR, and of these patients, about ten had mild disease and one had severe disease. In the convalescent cohort there were six males and four females, among whom were two Hispanic individuals, seven Caucasians, two Asians and one multiracial person. Participants received two doses of either the Pfizer-BioNTech BNT162b2 vaccine (n=8) or the Moderna mRNA-1273 vaccine (n=2). Post-COVID blood samples from convalescent patients were collected a median of around 100 days after diagnosis, with a range of about 35 to 161 days. The time from the second vaccine dose to post-vaccine blood sampling had a median of roughly 70 days and ranged from about 14 to 241 days. Overlapping spike peptide pools from SARS-CoV-2 and from the common cold coronaviruses HCoV-NL63, HCoV-OC43 and HCoV-229E were used as culture stimuli. Control cultures received a CEFX viral epitope pool as the positive control, an HIV-1 Nef peptide pool as the negative control, or no peptide. The spike-specific CD4+ TCR repertoire was compared before and after mRNA vaccination in approximately 9 COVID-19 convalescent patients and a few infection-naive healthy vaccine recipients. General conclusions and limits of the study: Although the median number of SARS-CoV-2-reactive clonotypes went up from roughly 20 after infection to around 39 after vaccination, the increase was not significant. Of the vaccine-specific clones found in convalescent patients, nearly all (304 of 307) were mono-reactive for SARS-CoV-2 spike instead of being cross-reactive with common cold coronaviruses. The number of convalescent patients in the study was relatively small, and the study did not examine early timepoints following natural infection. Among convalescent patients, a median about 87% of the SARS-CoV-2-reactive clones seen after vaccination appeared only after vaccination, which suggests priming specific to the vaccine.

Libraries were made using PCR. DNA from cultured CD4+ T cells was subjected to TCR sequencing with the Oncomine TCR Beta short-read assay at the Johns Hopkins FTIC core. Genomic DNA was extracted from the cultured CD4+ T cells with the QIAamp micro DNA kit. Oncomine TCR Beta libraries from cultured CD4+ T cells were pooled with unique dual indexes and sequenced on an Illumina iSeq 100. In the source study's methods: Non-productive sequences were filtered out, and CDR3s that did not start with C, did not end with F or W, or were shorter than 7 amino acids were discarded. The MANAFEST web application was used to identify antigen-specific clonotypes by comparing peptide-stimulated wells against reference wells and other culture wells. Positive clones required FDR below 0.05, an odds ratio above 5, and productive frequency above 0.1% in at least two of three replicate wells. A clonotype was classed as cross-reactive if the clonotype showed significant expansion both in SARS-CoV-2 spike wells and in at least one common cold coronavirus spike condition. Similarity between CDR3 sequences was evaluated in R version 3.6.1 using Levenshtein distances (stringdist) and unrooted phylogenetic trees (ape). TCRdb cleaned the public reads at Q25 with fastp, built clones with MiXCR and kept in-frame beta chains. Each entry is one CDR3 protein sequence, shown with its most common DNA and genes. TCRdb, not the original authors, processed these V and J calls. In all, the sample holds fewer than 5,000 distinct CDR3 sequences, and 40% to 55% of those were seen once. Approximately 50% of the sample belongs to the ten largest clones.

The label giving this sample's treatment or condition can be read as: roughly nine-day PBMC culture with coronavirus spike peptide pools or control peptides (ViraFEST assay). To expand antigen-specific T cells with peptide pools and then pick out the expanded clonotypes through TCR sequencing, the study relied on the ViraFEST assay. The convalescent patients' positive SARS-CoV-2 PCR tests fell between March and December 2020, which was before the Alpha, Beta and Delta variants emerged in the United States. Each well held two million PBMCs cultured with around 10 ug/ml peptide pools in IMDM containing approximately 5% human AB serum and 7.5 to 10 IU/ml IL-2. Half of the culture medium was replaced with fresh IL-2-containing medium on days 3 and 7. After 10 days of culture, CD4+ T cells were isolated by negative selection with the EasySep CD4+ T cell isolation kit. Ficoll-Paque Plus gradient centrifugation was used to isolate PBMCs from whole blood, and the isolated PBMCs were then either used fresh or cryopreserved at -140C. Triplicate wells were generally used for each culture condition.

This clonotype was counted only a few times. There is no known antigen for this receptor. No base quality values were provided; no much bigger clone lies one nucleotide off. This TCR was recovered from a human donor who had recovered from COVID-19. Specimen: CD4+ T cells from blood, cultured in vitro.

The DNA is as follows: TGTGCCAGCTCACCACAGACCCAATTAGGGACCCAGTACTTC. This gives the protein CASSPQTQLGTQYF. The V and J segments used are TRBV18 and TRBJ2-5; confidence is insufficient to name the D gene. The CDR3, cysteine through phenylalanine, is 14 amino acids long. Only the CDR3 DNA is retained, 42 bases long and in frame from the first base. CDR1 and CDR2 are drawn from the germline V gene: KGHSH, LQKENI. V loses 1 base, J loses 7 bases, and the germline ends lie 13 bases apart. Beyond the CDR3, the reference TRBV18 and TRBJ2-5 genes provide the residues; the full variable domain reads: NAGVMQNPRHLVRRRGQEARLRCSPMKGHSHVYWYRQLPEEGLKFMVYLQKENIIDESGMPKERFSAEFPKEGPSILRIQQVVRGDSAAYFCASSPQTQLGTQYFGPGTRLLVL.